This T cell receptor beta chain originates from a study of T-cell memory formation after mild COVID-19. This clonotype was seen many times. Each CDR3 protein is one row after TCRdb ran MiXCR on the 5' RACE reads. The sample carries fewer than 500,000 distinct CDR3 sequences, 20% to 30% recorded once. Germline-derived CDR1 and CDR2 are SGHVS and FQNEAQ. CDR3 length: 15 residues. V was pared by 1 base and J by 4 bases, with 2 bases of the junction left unmatched. The sample consisted of PBMCs or a T cell subset sorted from them (not recorded which). The clonotype comes from an adult woman who had mild COVID-19 (a few samples of this study predate the infection). Cell type and time point are not known. V gene TRBV7-8 combines with J gene TRBJ1-5, with 9 bases matching TRBD1. CDR3 protein: CASSLGQGENQPQHF. In nucleotides, the CDR3 is TGTGCCAGCAGCTTAGGACAGGGGGAAAATCAGCCCCAGCATTTT.